The entry that follows covers one T cell receptor beta chain sequence. The target antigen is unknown. Sequencing was performed with immunoSEQ multiplex PCR; in TCRdb, only in-frame clones are kept and a portion is missing. The repertoire holds more than 300,000 clones, with more than 65% as singletons. The data derive from a study of cytotoxic CD8 clonotypes in ibrutinib-treated CLL. Study background: Patient counts were 11 relapsed/refractory, more than 14 treatment-naive and fewer than 18 IGHV unmutated. Study-level points and caveats: Patients showed higher baseline clonality than age-matched healthy donors, and it tracked circulating CD8+ T-cell counts. Elevated clonality accompanied ibrutinib response, with a return toward baseline values at progression.

CDR3 size: 13 residues. Trimming removed 2 bases from V and 7 bases from J, with 8 bases in between. Germline V gene lookup returns CDR1 MGHDK and CDR2 SYGVNS. This chain uses TRBV25-1 with TRBJ1-4; D gene ambiguous. This TCR derives from a human donor with chronic lymphocytic leukemia. The sequences come from PBMCs, collected before ibrutinib treatment. CDR3 region: CASSEGGIEKLFF. The CDR3 DNA reads TGTGCCAGCAGTGAAGGTGGGATTGAAAAACTGTTTTTT.